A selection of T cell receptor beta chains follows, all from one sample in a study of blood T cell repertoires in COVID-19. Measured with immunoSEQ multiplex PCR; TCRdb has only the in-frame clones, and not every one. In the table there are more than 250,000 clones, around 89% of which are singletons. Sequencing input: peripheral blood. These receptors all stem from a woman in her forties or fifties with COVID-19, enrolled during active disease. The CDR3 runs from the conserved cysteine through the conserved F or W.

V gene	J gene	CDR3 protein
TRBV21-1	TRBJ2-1	CASTTRDRDPNEQFF
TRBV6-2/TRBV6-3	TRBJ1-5	CASSYVNRGPSNQPQHF
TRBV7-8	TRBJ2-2	CASSLFPGENTGELFF
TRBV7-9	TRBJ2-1	CASSVEINNEQFF
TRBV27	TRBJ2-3	CASSSAGDTQYF
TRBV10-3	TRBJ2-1	CAIKPSGSAHGGENEQFF
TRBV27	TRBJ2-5	CASSAMDRWQETQYF
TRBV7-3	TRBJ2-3	CASSLTVGYTDTQYF
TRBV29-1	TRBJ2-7	CSVGGLAGLVEQYF
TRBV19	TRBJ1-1	CASSMEGLLEAFF
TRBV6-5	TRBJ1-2	CASSTPPTGAYGYTF
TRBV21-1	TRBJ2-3	CASSIGTGPTDTQYF
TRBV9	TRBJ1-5	CASSATGALNQPQHF
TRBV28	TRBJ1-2	CASSPGTYGYTF
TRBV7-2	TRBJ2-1	CASSSTSNNEQFF
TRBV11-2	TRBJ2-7	CASSFGTSGYEQYF
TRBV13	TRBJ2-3	CASSYSRGWTDTQYF
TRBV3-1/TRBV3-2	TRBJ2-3	CASSQDLGAGGPRDTQYF